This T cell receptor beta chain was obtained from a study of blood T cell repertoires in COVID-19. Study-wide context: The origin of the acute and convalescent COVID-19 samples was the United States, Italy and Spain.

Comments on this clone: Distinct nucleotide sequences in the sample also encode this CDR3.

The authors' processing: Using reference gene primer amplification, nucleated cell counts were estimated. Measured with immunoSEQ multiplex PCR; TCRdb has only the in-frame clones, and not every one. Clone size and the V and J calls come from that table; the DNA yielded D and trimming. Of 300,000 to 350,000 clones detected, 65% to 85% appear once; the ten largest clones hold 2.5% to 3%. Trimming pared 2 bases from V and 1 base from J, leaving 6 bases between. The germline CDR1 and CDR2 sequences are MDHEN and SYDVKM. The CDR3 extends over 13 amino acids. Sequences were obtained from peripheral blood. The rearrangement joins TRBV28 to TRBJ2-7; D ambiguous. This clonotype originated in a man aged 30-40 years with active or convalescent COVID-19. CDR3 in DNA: TGTGCCAGCAGTTTAAGCTTATCCTACGAGCAGTACTTC. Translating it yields CASSLSLSYEQYF.